The 7 T cell receptor beta chains presented below share a single source sample, sequenced in a study of blood T cell dynamics during melanoma immunotherapy. Measured with immunoSEQ multiplex PCR; TCRdb has only the in-frame clones, and not every one. The sample yields about 24,000 clones, roughly nine tenths seen once. Indicated time point: pre-treatment baseline. Here the sequenced sample was blood, taken from a patient treated with checkpoint blockade. The receptors derive from a human donor with melanoma.

The chain couples TRBV2 to TRBJ2-7, with D perhaps TRBD1 (6 bases). Trimming took 7 bases from V and 5 from J, leaving 18 bases between them. CDR3 length: 14 amino acids. Per the germline V gene, CDR1 is SNHLY and CDR2 is FYNNEI. The CDR3 sequence is CASTGERGYHEQYF. As DNA, the CDR3 is TGTGCCAGCACAGGGGAGAGGGGGTACCACGAGCAGTACTTC. Full variable domain (missing parts from reference TRBV2 and TRBJ2-7): EPEVTQTPSHQVTQMGQEVILRCVPISNHLYFYWYRQILGQKVEFLVSFYNNEISEKSEIFDDQFSVERPDGSNFTLKIRSTKLEDSAMYFCASTGERGYHEQYFGPGTRLTVT.

This chain uses TRBV28 with TRBJ2-7; weak D call: TRBD1 (6 bases). The germline gives CDR1 MDHEN, CDR2 SYDVKM. The V gene lost 7 bases and the J gene lost 3 bases, with 22 bases spanning the gap. CDR3 length equals 16 residues. The CDR3 is CASTLAGAMPLYEQYF. Written as DNA, the CDR3 is TGTGCCAGCACCCTAGCAGGGGCCATGCCCCTCTACGAGCAGTACTTC.

This chain links TRBV6-6 with TRBJ1-1, with D possibly being TRBD1 (6 bases). The CDR3 is 14 amino acids. Germline V gene sequence: CDR1 MNHNY, CDR2 SVGAGI (reference sequence). V was pared by 5 bases and J by 4 bases, with 14 bases between. CDR3 loop: CASSAYRDGTEAFF. The CDR3 DNA follows: TGTGCCAGCAGTGCCTACAGGGATGGCACTGAAGCTTTCTTT.

DNA of the CDR3: TGTGCCAGCACTCAGGGCCTGAACACTGAAGCTTTCTTT. Its protein is CASTQGLNTEAFF. The genes are TRBV2 and TRBJ1-1; D is possibly TRBD1 (5 bases). Germline V gene sequence: CDR1 SNHLY, CDR2 FYNNEI. Trimming removed 7 bases from V and 0 bases from J, with 9 bases in between. This CDR3 comprises 13 residues. The complete variable domain, with remaining parts taken from reference TRBV2 and TRBJ1-1, reads EPEVTQTPSHQVTQMGQEVILRCVPISNHLYFYWYRQILGQKVEFLVSFYNNEISEKSEIFDDQFSVERPDGSNFTLKIRSTKLEDSAMYFCASTQGLNTEAFFGQGTRLTVV.

This clone is medium-sized in the sample. The rearrangement joins TRBV2 to TRBJ2-7; TRBD2 agrees at 14 bases. Germline CDR1 is SNHLY and CDR2 is FYNNEI. The CDR3 consists of 18 residues. J lost 2 bases, V lost 1 base, and 7 bases had no gene match. CDR3 protein: CASSEGVRLAGGAYEQYF. CDR3 nucleotides: TGTGCCAGCAGTGAAGGGGTGAGACTAGCGGGAGGGGCCTACGAGCAGTACTTC.

This chain links TRBV25-1 with TRBJ2-4; weak D call: TRBD1 (7 bases). Trimming took 7 bases from V and 8 from J, leaving 18 bases between them. CDR3 length: 14 amino acids. Looked up from germline, CDR1 is MGHDK and CDR2 is SYGVNS. CDR3 region: CASTEGQGGDIQYF. CDR3 nucleotide sequence: TGTGCCAGCACCGAGGGGCAGGGGGGTGACATTCAGTACTTC.

J is TRBJ2-3 and V is TRBV5-8; 10 bases line up with TRBD2. The CDR3 spans 17 residues. CDR1 and CDR2 (germline): SGHTS, YDEGEE. J lost 5 bases, V lost 2 bases, and 11 bases had no gene match. The CDR3 protein is CASSLGALAGVVDTQYF. DNA of the CDR3: TGTGCCAGCAGCTTAGGCGCCCTAGCGGGAGTGGTAGATACGCAGTATTTT.